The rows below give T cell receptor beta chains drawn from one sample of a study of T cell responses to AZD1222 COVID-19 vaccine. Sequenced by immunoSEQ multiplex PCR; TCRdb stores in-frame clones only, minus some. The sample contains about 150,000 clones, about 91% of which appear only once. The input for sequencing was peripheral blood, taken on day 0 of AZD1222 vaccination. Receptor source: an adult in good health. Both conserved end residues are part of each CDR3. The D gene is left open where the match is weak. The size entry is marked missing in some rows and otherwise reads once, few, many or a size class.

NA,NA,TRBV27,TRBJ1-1,CAVRGYTEAFF,TGTGCCGTAAGGGGGTACACTGAAGCTTTCTTT
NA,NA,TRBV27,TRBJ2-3,CASSFRVLGDTQYF,TGTGCCAGCAGTTTCCGGGTTTTGGGAGATACGCAGTATTTT
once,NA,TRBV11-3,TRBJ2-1,CASSLGPAHEQFF,TGTGCCAGCAGCTTAGGTCCAGCCCATGAGCAGTTCTTC
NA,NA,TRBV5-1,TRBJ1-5,CASSLWPPGQPQHF,TGCGCCAGCAGCTTGTGGCCTCCCGGGCAGCCCCAGCATTTT
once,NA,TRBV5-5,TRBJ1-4,CASSLFATNEKLFF,TGTGCCAGCAGCTTATTTGCAACTAATGAAAAACTGTTTTTT
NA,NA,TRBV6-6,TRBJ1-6,CASSYQEGTAGSPLHF,TGTGCCAGCAGTTACCAGGAGGGTACGGCGGGTTCACCCCTCCACTTT
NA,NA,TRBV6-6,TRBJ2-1,CASSYHLNDEQFF,TGTGCCAGCAGTTACCATCTCAACGATGAGCAGTTCTTC
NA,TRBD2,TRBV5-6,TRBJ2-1,CASRLAGGPGNEQFF,TGTGCCAGCAGACTAGCGGGAGGGCCGGGCAATGAGCAGTTCTTC
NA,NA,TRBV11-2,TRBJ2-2,CASSTGRVNTGELFF,TGTGCCAGCAGCACGGGGCGGGTGAACACCGGGGAGCTGTTTTTT
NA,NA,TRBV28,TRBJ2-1,CASNFDNEQFF,TGTGCCAGCAATTTCGACAATGAGCAGTTCTTC
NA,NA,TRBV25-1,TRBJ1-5,CASSDYQPQHF,TGTGCCAGCAGTGATTATCAGCCCCAGCATTTT
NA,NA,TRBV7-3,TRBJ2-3,CASSLAGSLNTQYF,TGTGCCAGCAGCTTAGCAGGGTCCCTAAATACGCAGTATTTT
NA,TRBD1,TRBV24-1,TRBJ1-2,CATSDRVGTGNDYGYTF,TGTGCCACCAGTGACCGAGTAGGGACAGGGAATGACTATGGCTACACCTTC
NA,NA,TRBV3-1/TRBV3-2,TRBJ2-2,CASRRQSDTGELFF,TGTGCCAGCAGGAGACAGTCGGACACCGGGGAGCTGTTTTTT
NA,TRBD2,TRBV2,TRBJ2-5,CASSGTRGGETQYF,TGTGCCAGCAGCGGGACTAGGGGGGGAGAGACCCAGTACTTC
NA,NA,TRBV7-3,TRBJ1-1,CASSSTLGTSTEAFF,TGTGCCAGCAGCTCAACACTCGGGACAAGCACTGAAGCTTTCTTT
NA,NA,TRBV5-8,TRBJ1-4,CASSGQDSYNEKLFF,TGTGCCAGCAGCGGGCAGGACAGCTATAATGAAAAACTGTTTTTT
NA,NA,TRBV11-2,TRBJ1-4,CASSLGHVNEKLFF,TGTGCCAGCAGCTTAGGGCACGTTAATGAAAAACTGTTTTTT
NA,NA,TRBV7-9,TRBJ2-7,CASRHYPRNRAYEQYF,TGTGCCAGCAGGCACTACCCCCGGAACAGGGCCTACGAGCAGTACTTC
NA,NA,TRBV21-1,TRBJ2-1,CASSIPLVPSYNEQFF,TGTGCCAGCAGCATACCCCTCGTCCCCTCCTACAATGAGCAGTTCTTC
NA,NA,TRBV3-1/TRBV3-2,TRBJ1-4,CASKRGVTTNEKLFF,TGTGCTTCGAAAAGAGGAGTGACAACTAATGAAAAACTGTTTTTT
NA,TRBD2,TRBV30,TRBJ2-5,CAWSLEVLAGGLETQYF,TGTGCCTGGAGCCTTGAGGTGCTAGCGGGAGGGCTAGAGACCCAGTACTTC
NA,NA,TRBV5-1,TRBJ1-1,CASSVLGDTEAFF,TGCGCCAGCAGCGTCTTAGGGGACACTGAAGCTTTCTTT
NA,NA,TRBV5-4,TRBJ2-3,CASSHTDTQYF,TGTGCCAGCAGTCACACAGATACGCAGTATTTT
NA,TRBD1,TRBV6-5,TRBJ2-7,CASSYSRDRGYEQYF,TGTGCCAGCAGTTACTCGCGGGACAGGGGCTACGAGCAGTACTTC
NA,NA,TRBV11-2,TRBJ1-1,CASSPSGMIEAFF,TGTGCCAGCAGCCCAAGCGGGATGATTGAAGCTTTCTTT
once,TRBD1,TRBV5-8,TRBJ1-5,CASSFIGTGQPQHF,TGTGCCAGCAGCTTTATCGGGACAGGTCAGCCCCAGCATTTT
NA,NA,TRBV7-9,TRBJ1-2,CASSLQAEIGYTF,TGTGCCAGCAGCTTACAGGCTGAGATTGGCTACACCTTC
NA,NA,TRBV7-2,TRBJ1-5,CASSYGGDGNQPQHF,TGTGCCAGCAGCTATGGCGGGGACGGGAATCAGCCCCAGCATTTT
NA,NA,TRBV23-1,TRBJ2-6,CASSQSPGGSSGANVLTF,TGCGCCAGCAGTCAATCACCAGGGGGGTCCTCTGGGGCCAACGTCCTGACTTTC
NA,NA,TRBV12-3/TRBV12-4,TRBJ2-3,CASSYSDTQYF,TGTGCCAGCAGTTATAGTGATACGCAGTATTTT
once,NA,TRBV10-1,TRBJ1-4,CARRGGFGEKLFF,TGCGCCAGACGAGGGGGATTTGGTGAAAAACTGTTTTTT
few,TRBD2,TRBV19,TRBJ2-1,CASSISLADYNEQFF,TGTGCCAGTAGTATCAGTCTAGCGGACTACAATGAGCAGTTCTTC
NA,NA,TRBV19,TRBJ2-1,CASRINSGSNNEQFF,TGTGCCAGTAGAATTAATAGCGGTTCGAACAATGAGCAGTTCTTC
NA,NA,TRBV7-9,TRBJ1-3,CASSQRAFRTIYF,TGTGCCAGCAGCCAAAGAGCCTTTCGCACCATATATTTT
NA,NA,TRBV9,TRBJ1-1,CASSVGSTETMNTEAFF,TGTGCCAGCAGCGTAGGGTCGACAGAGACTATGAACACTGAAGCTTTCTTT
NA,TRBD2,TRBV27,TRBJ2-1,CASSLRLAPNEQFF,TGTGCCAGCAGTTTGAGACTAGCACCCAATGAGCAGTTCTTC
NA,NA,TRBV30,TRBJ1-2,CAWSVAAYGYTF,TGTGCCTGGAGTGTGGCGGCCTATGGCTACACCTTC
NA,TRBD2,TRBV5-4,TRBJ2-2,CASSSTGGGSTGELFF,TGTGCCAGCAGCTCGACGGGCGGGGGGAGTACCGGGGAGCTGTTTTTT
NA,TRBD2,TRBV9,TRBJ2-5,CASSVGPLAGGQRETQYF,TGTGCCAGCAGCGTAGGCCCGCTAGCGGGAGGGCAAAGAGAGACCCAGTACTTC
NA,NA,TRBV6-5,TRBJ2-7,CASSPRDLGYEQYF,TGTGCCAGCAGTCCGCGGGACCTAGGGTACGAGCAGTACTTC
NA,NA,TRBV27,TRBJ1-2,CASWANYGYTF,TGTGCCAGCTGGGCTAACTATGGCTACACCTTC
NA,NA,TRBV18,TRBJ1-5,CASSPLQGHPAQHF,TGTGCCAGCTCACCACTCCAGGGACACCCGGCCCAGCATTTT
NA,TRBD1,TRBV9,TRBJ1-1,CASSVNPWQGARNTEAFF,TGTGCCAGCAGCGTAAACCCCTGGCAGGGGGCGCGGAACACTGAAGCTTTCTTT
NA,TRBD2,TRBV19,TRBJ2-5,CASSIGGGSETQYF,TGTGCCAGTAGTATAGGGGGGGGTTCGGAGACCCAGTACTTC
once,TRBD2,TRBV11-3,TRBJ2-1,CASGPLGGTSGYNEQFF,TGTGCCAGCGGCCCTCTTGGAGGGACTAGCGGATACAATGAGCAGTTCTTC